The source of this T cell receptor beta chain is a study of cytomegalovirus exposure and HLA in healthy donors. Study information: Assignment to the Caucasian-associated ancestry cluster applied to about 80% of the approximately 400 genotyped donors. Study outcomes and limitations: Rates of TCR association differed by HLA locus in a later analysis, with DRB1 highest and HLA-C lowest.

Regarding this clone: Its specificity is unknown.

13 Jbeta primers and 60 Vbeta primers were used for the PCR. The data were produced by immunoSEQ multiplex PCR, yet TCRdb's version contains in-frame clones alone and is incomplete. Of about 160,000 clones in the sample, 70% to 90% were seen once. The sequencing sample was made of PBMCs. This TCR came from a man in his late teens or twenties in good health and CMV-seropositive.

In DNA, the CDR3 is TGTGCCAGCAGCTTAGGGGACAGGTGGGGGGAAAAACTGTTTTTT. This sequence encodes CASSLGDRWGEKLFF. This chain uses TRBV7-8 with TRBJ1-4, with TRBD1 matching over 8 bases. The CDR3 covers 15 residues. CDR1 and CDR2 (germline): SGHVS, FQNEAQ. V lost 1 base to trimming and J lost 8 bases; unmatched junction nucleotides: 6.